The clone carrying this T cell receptor beta chain has a single count. Per the original data handling: Amplified reference gene primers provided the basis for estimating nucleated cell counts. Here immunoSEQ multiplex PCR was the method, and the copy in TCRdb shows in-frame clones only, minus some. V, J and clone size are taken as reported in that table, and D and trimming were inferred from the DNA itself. The sample lists 320,000 or so clones, around 90% occurring once. These data are taken from a study of blood T cell repertoires in COVID-19. Study context: Acute-phase and convalescent COVID-19 samples originated in the United States, Italy and Spain.

The CDR3 is 15 residues long. Losses at the gene ends were 1 base for V and 3 bases for J; bases not matched to a gene: 2. Per germline, CDR1 SEHNR and CDR2 FQNEAQ (reference sequence). Cohort placement rested on clinical history that participants reported themselves. Two negative PCRs, clearance, or symptom resolution characterized the recovered Cohort 3 donors. The origin of this receptor is a man aged 55-75 years who had recovered from COVID-19. The chain has TRBV7-9 and TRBJ1-1, with 10 bases aligning to TRBD1. Specimen: PBMCs or T cells enriched from blood (not recorded which). CDR3 sequence reads: CASSLGDRGHTEAFF. DNA for the CDR3: TGTGCCAGCAGCTTAGGGGACAGGGGTCACACTGAAGCTTTCTTT.